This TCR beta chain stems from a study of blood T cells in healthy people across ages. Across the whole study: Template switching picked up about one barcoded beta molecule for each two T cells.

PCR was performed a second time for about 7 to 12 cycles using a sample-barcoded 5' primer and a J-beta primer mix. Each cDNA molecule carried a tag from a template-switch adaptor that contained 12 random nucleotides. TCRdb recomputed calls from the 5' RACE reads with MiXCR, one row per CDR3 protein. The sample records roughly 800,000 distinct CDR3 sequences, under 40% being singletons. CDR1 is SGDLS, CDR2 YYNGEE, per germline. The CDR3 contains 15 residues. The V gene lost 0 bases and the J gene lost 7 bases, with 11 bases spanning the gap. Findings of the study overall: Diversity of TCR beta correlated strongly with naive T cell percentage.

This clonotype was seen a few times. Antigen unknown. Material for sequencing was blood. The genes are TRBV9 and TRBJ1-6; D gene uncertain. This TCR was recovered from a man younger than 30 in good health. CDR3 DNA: TGTGCCAGCAGCGTAGGCGGTCAATTAAATTCACCCCTCCACTTT. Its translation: CASSVGGQLNSPLHF. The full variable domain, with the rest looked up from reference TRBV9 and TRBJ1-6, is DSGVTQTPKHLITATGQRVTLRCSPRSGDLSVYWYQQSLDQGLQFLIQYYNGEERAKGNILERFSAQQFPDLHSELNLSSLELGDSALYFCASSVGGQLNSPLHFGNGTRLTVT.